This record covers a single TCR beta chain. Antigen: not known. At one of its ends the junction is not consistent with the germline gene, which may arise from a read error. The sample belongs to a study of post-analysis software for immune sequencing data. About the study: Patients had relapsing-remitting, secondary progressive or progressive-relapsing multiple sclerosis; some lacked subtype. Broader study findings: Normalized Chao1 diversity in multiple sclerosis patients fell significantly below that of controls.

Unique molecular identifiers tagged the TCR beta cDNA libraries. Input of about 0.85 to 10 million T cells yielded roughly 0.5 million cDNA molecules. MiXCR, run by TCRdb on the PCR reads, gives a single entry per CDR3 protein. In the table there are about 200,000 distinct CDR3 sequences, approximately 28% of which are singletons. The sample consisted of blood. This receptor was obtained from a girl aged 2 to 17 with multiple sclerosis.

The CDR3 region has the DNA TGTGCCAGCAACTTAGACCCAGATACGCAGTATTTT. Its protein is CASNLDPDTQYF. This chain links TRBV11-1 with TRBJ2-3, with no clear D. The CDR3 consists of 12 residues. The V gene's germline CDR1 is SGHAT and CDR2 FQDESV (reference sequence).